Shown below are 23 T cell receptor beta chains from a single sample sequenced in a study of cytomegalovirus exposure and HLA in healthy donors. Clones were sequenced by immunoSEQ multiplex PCR, and TCRdb holds only the in-frame ones, with some missing. The sample has around 61,000 clones, 92% seen once. The sequencing sample was made of PBMCs. The receptors here all came from a man aged 18 to 35 in good health and CMV-seropositive.

The gene calls are TRBV7-9 and TRBJ1-2; D is unclear. The V end was cut by 5 bases, the J end by 6 bases, with 19 bases between. The germline CDR1 and CDR2 sequences are SEHNR and FQNEAQ (reference sequence). The CDR3 is 15 amino acids. The DNA of the CDR3 is TGTGCCAGCAGCCTCGGGATGGGAGGAGGTGATGGCTACACCTTC. This translates into CASSLGMGGGDGYTF.

The chain is built from TRBV9 and TRBJ2-2, with D unresolved. This CDR3 spans 15 amino acids. The germline CDR1 and CDR2 sequences are SGDLS and YYNGEE. Trimming left V 6 bases short and J 7 bases short, with 19 bases between. CDR3 loop: CASIYIHLGFGELFF. DNA for the CDR3: TGTGCCAGCATATATATACATCTAGGTTTCGGGGAGCTGTTTTTT.

The rearrangement joins TRBV6-1 to TRBJ1-1; weak D call: TRBD1 (5 bases). The V end was cut by 2 bases, the J end by 3 bases, with 7 bases between. CDR1 MNHNS and CDR2 SASEGT come from the germline V gene. This CDR3 spans 13 amino acids. CDR3 in DNA: TGTGCCAGCAGTGAACCGGGGGACACTGAAGCTTTCTTT. Translating gives CASSEPGDTEAFF.

This rearrangement joins TRBV29-1 to TRBJ2-7, with D possibly TRBD2 on 6 matching bases. V lost 3 bases and J lost 4, with 16 bases in between. The CDR3 is made up of 14 amino acids. The germline V gene encodes CDR1 SQVTM and CDR2 ANQGSEA. The chain's CDR3 is CSVEKDAGGYEQYF. The CDR3 coding sequence is TGCAGCGTTGAGAAAGATGCCGGGGGTTACGAGCAGTACTTC.

This clone was recorded only once. The rearrangement uses TRBV18 and TRBJ2-7; 8 nucleotides align to TRBD2. The germline gives CDR1 KGHSH, CDR2 LQKENI. CDR3 length equals 15 residues. Trimming cost V 4 bases and J 4 bases; bases outside gene matches: 9. This CDR3 is CASSRTRLALYEQYF. CDR3 DNA: TGTGCCAGCTCACGAACGAGACTAGCGCTGTACGAGCAGTACTTC.

The chain combines TRBV6-1 with TRBJ2-5; 11 positions match TRBD2. CDR1 MNHNS and CDR2 SASEGT come from the germline V gene. CDR3 length equals 18 residues. V lost 1 base, J lost 4 bases, and 11 bases stayed unmatched. The CDR3 reads CASSEGSRGLAGGETQYF. The CDR3 DNA sequence: TGTGCCAGCAGTGAAGGTAGCCGAGGGCTAGCGGGAGGAGAGACCCAGTACTTC.

The chain is built from TRBV6-5 and TRBJ2-7, with 9 nucleotides matching TRBD1. V lost 4 bases and J lost 2; bases outside the gene matches: 6. The CDR3 loop spans 15 amino acids. CDR1 is MNHEY and CDR2 is SVGAGI in the germline V gene. The CDR3 sequence is CASSSPGQGPYEQYF. The CDR3 DNA reads as TGTGCCAGCAGTTCACCGGGACAGGGACCCTACGAGCAGTACTTC.

The chain joins TRBV19 to TRBJ1-5; D might be TRBD1 (5 bases). Germline V gene lookup returns CDR1 LNHDA and CDR2 SQIVND (reference sequence). This CDR3 spans 14 amino acids. Between the trimmed V and J ends, which lost 0 bases and 7 bases, there was a span of 10 bases. Here the CDR3 DNA reads TGTGCCAGTAGTATAGATACAGGCTGGCAGCCCCAGCATTTT. Residues: CASSIDTGWQPQHF. The whole variable domain, remainder taken from reference TRBV19 and TRBJ1-5, is DGGITQSPKYLFRKEGQNVTLSCEQNLNHDAMYWYRQDPGQGLRLIYYSQIVNDFQKGDIAEGYSVSREKKESFPLTVTSAQKNPTAFYLCASSIDTGWQPQHFGDGTRLSIL.

The chain is built from TRBV28 and TRBJ2-1; 10 bases match TRBD2. V shed 4 bases, J shed 6 bases, and the junction held 12 bases outside the gene matches. This CDR3 region has 17 residues. Germline V gene lookup returns CDR1 MDHEN and CDR2 SYDVKM. Here the CDR3 reads CASSSILAGAGGNEQFF. As DNA, the CDR3 is TGTGCCAGCAGTTCAATTCTAGCGGGAGCGGGGGGCAATGAGCAGTTCTTC.

The chain couples TRBV7-9 to TRBJ2-7, with 11 bases identical to TRBD2. V trimming: 1 base; J trimming: 4 bases; junction bases outside the gene matches: 15. The CDR3 consists of 19 residues. Germline CDR1 and CDR2: SEHNR and FQNEAQ (reference sequence). DNA of the CDR3: TGTGCCAGCAGCTTAGATGGTAGCGGGAGGGCCCTCTTTGGGTACGAGCAGTACTTC. Encoded protein: CASSLDGSGRALFGYEQYF.

The chain links TRBV28 to TRBJ2-5; a weak D match, TRBD2 (5 bases). The CDR3 contains 12 residues. V lost 6 bases to trimming and J lost 5 bases, with 10 bases between them. CDR1 is MDHEN and CDR2 is SYDVKM in the germline V gene. CDR3 amino acids: CASSEGGETQYF. In DNA form, the CDR3 reads TGTGCCAGCAGCGAAGGCGGGGAGACCCAGTACTTC. Full variable domain (rest looked up from reference TRBV28 and TRBJ2-5): DVKVTQSSRYLVKRTGEKVFLECVQDMDHENMFWYRQDPGLGLRLIYFSYDVKMKEKGDIPEGYSVSREKKERFSLILESASTNQTSMYLCASSEGGETQYFGPGTRLLVL.

The CDR3 here is CASSQGTRENQPQHF. DNA for the CDR3: TGCGCCAGCAGCCAAGGGACACGAGAAAATCAGCCCCAGCATTTT. The chain combines TRBV4-1 with TRBJ1-5, with D possibly matching TRBD1 (5 bases). The CDR3 length is 15 residues. V gave up 1 base and J gave up 4 bases, with 11 bases separating them. CDR1 MGHRA and CDR2 YSYEKL come from the germline V gene.

The chain is built from TRBV27 and TRBJ2-1, with a weak D call TRBD2 (5 bases). The CDR3 is made up of 14 amino acids. Trimming left V 0 bases short and J 16 bases short, with 19 bases between. Germline assignment: CDR1 MNHEY and CDR2 SMNVEV (reference sequence). CDR3 nucleotide sequence: TGTGCCAGCAGTTTATCCCTTTTGGCGGGCATCCACTTCTTC. This codes for CASSLSLLAGIHFF.

This sequence joins TRBV5-1 and TRBJ2-5, with TRBD2 as a possible D gene (5 bases). The germline V gene encodes CDR1 SGHRS and CDR2 YFSETQ. The CDR3 totals 15 residues. The germline V and J ends were trimmed by 1 base and 1 base, with 11 bases remaining between them. This CDR3 is CASSLMTTPQETQYF. The CDR3 coding sequence is TGCGCCAGCAGCTTGATGACTACTCCCCAAGAGACCCAGTACTTC.

The chain combines TRBV6-1 with TRBJ2-5; D is possibly TRBD2 (5 bases). Trimming left V 3 bases short and J 5 bases short, with 16 bases between. In germline, CDR1 is MNHNS, CDR2 SASEGT. This CDR3 is built from 15 residues. CDR3 bases: TGTGCCAGCAGTGATGGGCCCTCTAGCTGGGAGACCCAGTACTTC. Translation: CASSDGPSSWETQYF.

The V call is TRBV13, the J call TRBJ1-1; D not certain. With 2 bases removed from V and 6 bases from J, the gap between germline ends came to 25 bases. The CDR3 runs 18 residues. The germline gives CDR1 PRHDT, CDR2 FYEKMQ (reference sequence). The CDR3 here is CASSLPPSAPASLAEAFF. CDR3 sequence (DNA): TGTGCCAGCAGCTTACCCCCCAGTGCGCCTGCCTCCCTAGCTGAAGCTTTCTTT.

The V and J genes are TRBV28 and TRBJ2-4; TRBD1 matches at 10 bases. The CDR3 is made up of 16 amino acids. After removal of 6 bases from V and 4 bases from J, the junction contained 9 bases not matched to a gene. CDR1 and CDR2 (germline): MDHEN, SYDVKM. The CDR3 nucleotides read TGTGCCAGCAGCTTGAAACCGGGACAGGGGAAAAACATTCAGTACTTC. Amino acid sequence: CASSLKPGQGKNIQYF. The full variable domain, completed using reference TRBV28 and TRBJ2-4, is DVKVTQSSRYLVKRTGEKVFLECVQDMDHENMFWYRQDPGLGLRLIYFSYDVKMKEKGDIPEGYSVSREKKERFSLILESASTNQTSMYLCASSLKPGQGKNIQYFGAGTRLSVL.

This chain connects TRBV4-1 to TRBJ2-3; D may be TRBD2 (6 bases). The ends were cut back, 1 base at V and 2 bases at J, with 7 bases in the middle. Germline V gene sequence: CDR1 MGHRA, CDR2 YSYEKL. The CDR3 is made up of 14 amino acids. The CDR3 region has the DNA TGCGCCAGCAGCCAAGGGACTACCACAGATACGCAGTATTTT. Encoded protein: CASSQGTTTDTQYF.

The chain uses TRBV7-9 and TRBJ2-7, with D possibly matching TRBD2 (5 bases). Deletions cut 3 bases from V and 7 bases from J, with 7 bases between. The CDR3 has 11 amino acids. Germline CDR1 SEHNR, CDR2 FQNEAQ (reference sequence). The CDR3 loop reads CASSLEREQYF. CDR3 sequence (DNA): TGTGCCAGCAGCTTGGAGCGGGAGCAGTACTTC.

The chain is built from TRBV9 and TRBJ1-1, with TRBD1 identical over 7 bases. Unmatched junction bases numbered 7, after V lost 3 bases and J lost 2 bases. Germline V gives CDR1 SGDLS, CDR2 YYNGEE. The CDR3 totals 15 residues. DNA of the CDR3: TGTGCCAGCAGCGCCTACAGGGGCGTTAACACTGAAGCTTTCTTT. It yields the protein CASSAYRGVNTEAFF.

V gene TRBV6-1 combines with J gene TRBJ2-7, with TRBD2 matching over 11 bases. After removal of 4 bases from V and 2 bases from J, the junction contained 4 bases not matched to a gene. Per the germline V gene, CDR1 is MNHNS and CDR2 is SASEGT. The CDR3 is 15 residues long. CDR3 sequence reads: CASSATSGEPYEQYF. CDR3 nucleotide sequence: TGTGCCAGCAGTGCGACTAGCGGGGAACCCTACGAGCAGTACTTC.

V and J are TRBV11-3 and TRBJ2-3; D possibly corresponds to TRBD2 (5 bases). CDR1 SGHNT and CDR2 YENEEA come from the germline V gene. V was clipped by 5 bases and J by 1 base, with 7 bases between them. This CDR3 region has 13 residues. CDR3 bases: TGTGCCAGCAGCCCCGGGGGCACAGATACGCAGTATTTT. It encodes CASSPGGTDTQYF.

This sequence joins TRBV5-1 and TRBJ2-1; 7 bases agree with TRBD1. This CDR3 spans 16 amino acids. Trimming removed 3 bases from V and 4 bases from J; junction bases left unmatched: 10. From germline, CDR1 is SGHRS and CDR2 YFSETQ. CDR3 loop: CASSYEGDRGYNEQFF. DNA for the CDR3: TGCGCCAGCAGCTACGAGGGGGACAGAGGATACAATGAGCAGTTCTTC.